This TCR beta chain was profiled in a study of hypomethylating agent response in myelodysplastic syndrome. Study-level background: Of these patients, about six responded (complete response or hematologic improvement) and a few did not. Response meant complete response or hematologic improvement; all other patients were non-responders.

Clones were read by immunoSEQ multiplex PCR, and TCRdb kept only the in-frame ones, dropping some. Of 3,600 or so clones listed, roughly 82% are singletons. V lost 5 bases and J lost 5; bases outside the gene matches: 4. CDR1 SGHTA and CDR2 FQGNSA come from the germline V gene. The CDR3 runs 15 residues. Study-wide findings and caveats: Analysis covered a small cohort of just about eleven patients. Non-responders showed more contracted clonotypes post-treatment, while responders showed more novel ones.

With regard to this clone: Its matching antigen is unknown.

The TCR sequence derives from a human donor with myelodysplastic syndrome. The sequencing used bone marrow, collected before or after starting hypomethylating agent treatment for myelodysplastic syndrome (not recorded which). V and J are TRBV7-2 and TRBJ2-2; 11 bases fit TRBD1. CDR3 amino acids: CASSPGTGGTGELFF. CDR3 coding DNA: TGTGCCAGCAGCCCGGGGACAGGGGGTACCGGGGAGCTGTTTTTT.